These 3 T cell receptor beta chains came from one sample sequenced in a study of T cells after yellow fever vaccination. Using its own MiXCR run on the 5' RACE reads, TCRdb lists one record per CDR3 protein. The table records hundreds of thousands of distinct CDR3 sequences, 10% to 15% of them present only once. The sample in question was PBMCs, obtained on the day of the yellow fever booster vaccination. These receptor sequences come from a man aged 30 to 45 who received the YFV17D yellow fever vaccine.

CDR3 nucleotide sequence: TGTGCCAGCAGCACTCGGACAGGGGCAGATACGCAGTATTTT. This codes for CASSTRTGADTQYF. The chain uses TRBV9 and TRBJ2-3; 9 positions match TRBD1. V dropped 4 bases and J dropped 4; count of bases not matched to a gene: 4. CDR1 and CDR2 (germline): SGDLS, YYNGEE. This CDR3 comprises 14 residues.

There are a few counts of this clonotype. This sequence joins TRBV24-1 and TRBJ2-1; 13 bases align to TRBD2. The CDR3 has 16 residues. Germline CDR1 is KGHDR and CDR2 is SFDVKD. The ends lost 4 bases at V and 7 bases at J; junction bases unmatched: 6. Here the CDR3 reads CATSDLGTSGANEQFF. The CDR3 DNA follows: TGTGCCACCAGTGACCTCGGGACTAGCGGGGCGAATGAGCAGTTCTTC.

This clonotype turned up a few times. CDR3 bases: TGCGCCAGCAGCGGAGGGACAGGGGGTACCTATGGCTACACCTTC. Protein sequence: CASSGGTGGTYGYTF. This chain connects TRBV5-1 to TRBJ1-2; 11 bases map to TRBD1. The V segment lost 4 bases and the J segment 4 bases; nucleotides outside the gene matches: 6. CDR3 length: 15 residues. Germline V lookup: CDR1 SGHRS, CDR2 YFSETQ.